This T cell receptor (beta chain) was sequenced during a study of T cells in women clearing cervical HPV infection. V was shortened by 3 bases and J by 5 bases, with 13 bases between the two germline ends. This CDR3 region has 14 residues. Worth noting for this clone: The read halts 3 residues ahead of the CDR3 end, with the missing end drawn from the germline J gene.

All donors had a single incident cervical HPV16 infection, not prevalent. This table comes from immunoSEQ multiplex PCR, and its TCRdb copy is limited to in-frame clones, with some not included. The table lists under 45,000 clones. This chain connects TRBV23-1 to TRBJ1-2; D remains unclear. TRBV23-1 is assigned to the ORF class and has an uncertain function. This clonotype was sampled from a woman aged 18-69 years with a cervical HPV16 infection that either progressed to CIN3+ or cleared (not recorded which). Sample: blood buffy coat. The CDR3 DNA, read in part, is TGCGCCAGCAGTCAGATAAAGCGCTCATATGGC. This gives the protein CASSQIKRSYG. The complete CDR3 reads CASSQIKRSYGYTF.